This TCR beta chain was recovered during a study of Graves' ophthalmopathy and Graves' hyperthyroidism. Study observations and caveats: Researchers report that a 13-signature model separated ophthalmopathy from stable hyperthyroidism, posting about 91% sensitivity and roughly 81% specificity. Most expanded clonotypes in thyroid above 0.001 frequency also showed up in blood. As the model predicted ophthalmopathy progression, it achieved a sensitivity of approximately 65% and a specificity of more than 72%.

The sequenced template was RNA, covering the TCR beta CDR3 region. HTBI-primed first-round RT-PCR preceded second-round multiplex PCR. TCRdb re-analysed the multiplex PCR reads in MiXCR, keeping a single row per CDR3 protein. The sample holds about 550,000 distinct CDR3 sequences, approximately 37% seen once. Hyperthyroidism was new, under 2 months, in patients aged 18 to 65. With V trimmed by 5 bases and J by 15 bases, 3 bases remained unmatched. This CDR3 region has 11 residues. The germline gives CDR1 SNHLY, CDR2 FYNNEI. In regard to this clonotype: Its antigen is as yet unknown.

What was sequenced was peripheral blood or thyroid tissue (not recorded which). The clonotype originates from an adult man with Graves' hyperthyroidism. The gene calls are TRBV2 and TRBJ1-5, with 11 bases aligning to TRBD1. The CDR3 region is CASSTDRGLHF. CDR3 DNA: TGTGCCAGCAGTACGGACAGGGGGCTGCATTTT.